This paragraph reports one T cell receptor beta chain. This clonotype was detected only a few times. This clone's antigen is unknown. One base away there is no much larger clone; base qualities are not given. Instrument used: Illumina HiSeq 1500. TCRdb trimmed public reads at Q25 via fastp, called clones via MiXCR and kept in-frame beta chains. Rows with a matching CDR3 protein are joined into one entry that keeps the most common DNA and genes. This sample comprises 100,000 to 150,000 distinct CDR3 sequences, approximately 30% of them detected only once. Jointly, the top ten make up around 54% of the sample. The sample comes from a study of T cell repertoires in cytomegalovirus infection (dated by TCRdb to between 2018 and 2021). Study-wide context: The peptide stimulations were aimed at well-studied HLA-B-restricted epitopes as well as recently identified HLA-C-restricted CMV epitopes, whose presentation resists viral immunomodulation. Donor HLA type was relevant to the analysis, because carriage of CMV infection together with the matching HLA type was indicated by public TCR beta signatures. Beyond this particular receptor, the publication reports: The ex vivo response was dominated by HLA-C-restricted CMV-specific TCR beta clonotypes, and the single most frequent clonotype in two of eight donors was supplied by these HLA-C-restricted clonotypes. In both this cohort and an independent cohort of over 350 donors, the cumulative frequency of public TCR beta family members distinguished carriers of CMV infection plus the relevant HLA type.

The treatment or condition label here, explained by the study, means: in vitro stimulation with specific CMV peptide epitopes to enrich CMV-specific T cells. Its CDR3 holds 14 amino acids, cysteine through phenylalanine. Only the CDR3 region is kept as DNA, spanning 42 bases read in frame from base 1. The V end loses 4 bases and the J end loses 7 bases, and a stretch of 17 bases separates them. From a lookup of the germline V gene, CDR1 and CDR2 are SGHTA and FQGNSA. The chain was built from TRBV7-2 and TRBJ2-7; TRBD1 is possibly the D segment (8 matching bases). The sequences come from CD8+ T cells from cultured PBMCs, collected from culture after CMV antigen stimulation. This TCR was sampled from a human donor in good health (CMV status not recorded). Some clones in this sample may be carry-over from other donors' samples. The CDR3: CASSYTGGVSEQYF. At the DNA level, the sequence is TGTGCCAGCAGCTATACAGGGGGGGTGTCTGAGCAGTACTTC. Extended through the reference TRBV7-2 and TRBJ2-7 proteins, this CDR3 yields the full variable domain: GAGVSQSPSNKVTEKGKDVELRCDPISGHTALYWYRQSLGQGLEFLIYFQGNSAPDKSGLPSDRFSAERTGGSVSTLTIQRTQQEDSAVYLCASSYTGGVSEQYFGPGTRLTVT.